Listed below are T cell receptor beta chains from one sample, sequenced in a study of cytomegalovirus exposure and HLA in healthy donors. The protocol was immunoSEQ multiplex PCR, while the TCRdb copy is restricted to in-frame clones and leaves out a portion. The sample holds some 160,000 clones, roughly 80% seen once. Sequencing input: PBMCs. The receptors were sampled from a male donor in good health and CMV-seronegative. CDR3s include the opening cysteine and the closing phenylalanine or tryptophan. A D gene is named only where the DNA matches it firmly. The size entry is marked missing in some rows and otherwise reads once, few, many or a size class.

D gene,J gene,V gene,clone size,CDR3 DNA,CDR3 protein
-,TRBJ2-7,TRBV19,-,TGTGCCACCAGTTCCGCAGTCTCCTACGAGCAGTACTTC,CATSSAVSYEQYF
-,TRBJ2-1,TRBV5-1,few,TGCGCCAGCAGCTTGGGAGGGAGCTCCTACAATGAGCAGTTCTTC,CASSLGGSSYNEQFF
TRBD1,TRBJ1-4,TRBV4-1,-,TGCGCCAGCAGCCACCTGGGTATGCCGGGACAGCACTCAACTAATGAAAAACTGTTTTTT,CASSHLGMPGQHSTNEKLFF
-,TRBJ2-2,TRBV5-1,once,TGCGCCAGCAGCCAGACAGCTCCGAACACCGGGGAGCTGTTTTTT,CASSQTAPNTGELFF
-,TRBJ1-1,TRBV25-1,-,TGTGCCAGCGGTGAACGTGCGGGGGCTGAAGCTTTCTTT,CASGERAGAEAFF
TRBD1,TRBJ1-3,TRBV9,-,TGTGCCAGCAGCCCAGAAACAGGGGATTATGGAAACACCATATATTTT,CASSPETGDYGNTIYF
TRBD2,TRBJ2-7,TRBV7-2,-,TGTGCCAGCACCCCCGCGGGAGTGGGCTCCTACGAGCAGTACTTC,CASTPAGVGSYEQYF
-,TRBJ1-1,TRBV5-1,-,TGCGCCAGCAGCAACCTAGGGGTTGGCACTGAAGCTTTCTTT,CASSNLGVGTEAFF
-,TRBJ1-6,TRBV7-9,-,TGTGCCAGCAGCTTTGGGGCAGACAATAATTCACCCTTCCACTTT,CASSFGADNNSPFHF
-,TRBJ2-5,TRBV28,-,TGTGCCAGCAGCCCGCTTTCTTGGGAGGCGACCCAGTACTTC,CASSPLSWEATQYF
-,TRBJ2-7,TRBV29-1,-,TGCAGCGGAGAACAGGGATCCGAGCAGTACTTC,CSGEQGSEQYF
TRBD2,TRBJ2-2,TRBV27,-,TGTGCCAGCAGTTTCCGAACCTTGACTAGCGGTAACACCGGGGAGCTGTTTTTT,CASSFRTLTSGNTGELFF
TRBD1,TRBJ1-2,TRBV9,-,TGTGCCAGCAGCGTTTCAGGGGGCTACTATGGCTACACCTTC,CASSVSGGYYGYTF
-,TRBJ2-3,TRBV7-6,once,TGTGCCAGCAGCTTAGCAAGATTAGACACAGATACGCAGTATTTT,CASSLARLDTDTQYF
TRBD1,TRBJ2-7,TRBV6-5,-,TGCGCCAGCAGTTACTCTCCGACAGGGGGCTACGAGCAGTACTTC,CASSYSPTGGYEQYF
-,TRBJ2-7,TRBV4-3,-,TGCGCCAGCAGCCAAGGTGTCCTCCTCTACGAGCAGTACTTC,CASSQGVLLYEQYF
-,TRBJ2-5,TRBV2,-,TGTGCCAGCAAGCCCAGCGCTCAAGAGACCCAGTACTTC,CASKPSAQETQYF
TRBD2,TRBJ2-2,TRBV7-8,-,TGTGCCAGCAGCGCCTCCGGGACTAGTGGCACCGGGGAGCTGTTTTTT,CASSASGTSGTGELFF
-,TRBJ2-7,TRBV7-9,-,TGTGCCAGCAGCGGCCTTCTCGGAGACAGGTCCTACGAGCAGTACTTC,CASSGLLGDRSYEQYF
-,TRBJ1-6,TRBV6-5,-,TGTGCCAGCAGTCTACAGGAATTTAATTCACCCCTCCACTTT,CASSLQEFNSPLHF
TRBD1,TRBJ1-2,TRBV11-2,-,TGTGCCAGCAGCTCACTAGGGGGCGGCTATGGCTACACCTTC,CASSSLGGGYGYTF
TRBD1,TRBJ2-7,TRBV7-2,-,TGTGCCAGCAGCCAGGGCCAGGGGGCGACCTACGAGCAGTACTTC,CASSQGQGATYEQYF
TRBD1,TRBJ1-2,TRBV20-1,-,TGCAGTGCCACAGGGGACTATGGCTACACCTTC,CSATGDYGYTF
TRBD1,TRBJ2-5,TRBV7-3,-,TGTGCCAGCAGTCCAGGGGGCAGGCAAGAGACCCAGTACTTC,CASSPGGRQETQYF
-,TRBJ1-6,TRBV5-4,-,TGTGCCAGCAGCCGCGAGGGGGGGGCAGCTCGTTCACCCCTCCACTTT,CASSREGGAARSPLHF
TRBD1,TRBJ1-2,TRBV10-3,-,TGTGCCATCAGTGGCGGGACAGGGGGCGCCAACTATGGCTACACCTTC,CAISGGTGGANYGYTF
TRBD2,TRBJ2-1,TRBV18,few,TGTGCCAGCTCACCACTACCGGGACTAGCCTACAATGAGCAGTTCTTC,CASSPLPGLAYNEQFF
TRBD1,TRBJ2-7,TRBV27,-,TGTGCCAGCAGAGCTTTTTCGGGACAGGCCTACGAGCAGTACTTC,CASRAFSGQAYEQYF